This T cell receptor (beta chain) was captured in a study of T-cell reconstitution after alpha-beta-depleted transplantation in children. This clonotype was seen many times. The antigen is unknown. Findings and caveats of the study: Some patients' high day-60 TCRbeta diversity was attributed to recipient cells surviving conditioning. Fresh T-cell production supplied most of the T-cell counts and diversity seen one year after transplant. Alpha-beta T cells present about two months after transplant were reported to originate from several hundred expanded graft clones.

CDR1 and CDR2 (germline): DFQATT, SNEGSKA (reference sequence). This CDR3 contains 14 residues. V gave up 7 bases and J gave up 6 bases, with 18 bases separating them. Unique molecular identifiers featured in how the TCRbeta library was prepared. Each CDR3 protein is one row after TCRdb ran MiXCR on the PCR reads. The table records 70,000 or so distinct CDR3 sequences, approximately 11% of them present only once. The chain combines TRBV20-1 with TRBJ2-2; unclear D gene. This TCR was recovered from a boy aged 10-17 years with acute myeloid leukemia, due to receive a stem cell transplant. The material was PBMCs, obtained before TCRalphabeta/CD19-depleted stem cell transplant. The CDR3 bases are TGCAGTGGTTCTGGTTTCGAGTACGCCGGGGAGCTGTTTTTT. Translating it yields CSGSGFEYAGELFF.